Following are 28 T cell receptor beta chains from one sample sequenced in a study of cytomegalovirus exposure and HLA in healthy donors. Primers for the PCR totalled 60 Vbeta and 13 Jbeta. The table came from immunoSEQ multiplex PCR; TCRdb's copy has only in-frame clones and leaves some out. The sample consists of a few hundred thousand clones, about four fifths of them appearing once. The sample taken for sequencing was PBMCs. The origin of the receptors is a girl aged 2-10 years in good health and CMV-seronegative.

This chain connects TRBV2 to TRBJ2-7, with a weak D call TRBD2 (5 bases). CDR3 length: 14 amino acids. V was pared by 6 bases and J by 7 bases, with 19 bases between. Germline V gene data show CDR1 as SNHLY and CDR2 as FYNNEI. CDR3 amino acids: CASRTRESSEEQYF. CDR3 sequence (DNA): TGTGCCAGCAGAACGAGGGAGTCCAGTGAGGAGCAGTACTTC.

V and J are TRBV9 and TRBJ2-1; 7 nucleotides match TRBD1. The CDR3 is 14 residues long. Germline V CDR1 and CDR2: SGDLS, YYNGEE. Unmatched junction bases numbered 6, after V lost 3 bases and J lost 6 bases. CDR3 amino acids: CASSEWDSPNEQFF. DNA of the CDR3: TGTGCCAGCAGCGAATGGGACAGCCCCAATGAGCAGTTCTTC. Using reference TRBV9 and TRBJ2-1 for the parts outside the CDR3, the full variable domain is DSGVTQTPKHLITATGQRVTLRCSPRSGDLSVYWYQQSLDQGLQFLIQYYNGEERAKGNILERFSAQQFPDLHSELNLSSLELGDSALYFCASSEWDSPNEQFFGPGTRLTVL.

The chain is built from TRBV28 and TRBJ1-2, with D possibly TRBD1 on 5 matching bases. The length of the CDR3 is 13 residues. V shed 6 bases and J shed 2 bases, with 10 bases lying between them. Germline CDR1 MDHEN, CDR2 SYDVKM. The DNA for the CDR3 is TGTGCCAGCAGAGTTGACAGAAACTATGGCTACACCTTC. It translates to CASRVDRNYGYTF.

This chain uses TRBV30 with TRBJ2-7, with a possible D match to TRBD2 (7 bases). CDR1 is GTSNPN and CDR2 is SVGIG in the germline V gene (reference sequence). This CDR3 is built from 13 residues. V shed 3 bases and J shed 4 bases, with 13 bases lying between them. CDR3 in amino acids: CAWSRGLRYEQYF. CDR3 nucleotide sequence: TGTGCCTGGAGCAGGGGACTAAGGTACGAGCAGTACTTC.

This chain uses TRBV7-9 with TRBJ2-2; 9 bases align to TRBD1. Losses at the gene ends were 6 bases for V and 1 base for J; bases not matched to a gene: 3. Germline CDR1 and CDR2: SEHNR and FQNEAQ (reference sequence). The CDR3 is 15 residues long. The CDR3, as DNA: TGTGCCAGCAGACGGGGACAGGGGAACACCGGGGAGCTGTTTTTT. It codes for CASRRGQGNTGELFF.

The chain has TRBV27 and TRBJ2-7, with 8 bases aligning to TRBD1. V lost 5 bases, J lost 1 base, and 4 bases stayed unmatched. The CDR3 sequence is 14 residues long. The germline CDR1 and CDR2 sequences are MNHEY and SMNVEV (reference sequence). DNA of the CDR3: TGTGCCAGCAGTATCCGGACAGGGTCCTACGAGCAGTACTTC. It encodes CASSIRTGSYEQYF.

The chain carries TRBV27 and TRBJ2-1; 8 bases fit TRBD1. Unmatched junction bases numbered 5, after V lost 4 bases and J lost 6 bases. The CDR3 is made up of 14 amino acids. The V gene's germline CDR1 is MNHEY and CDR2 SMNVEV (reference sequence). The CDR3 nucleotides are TGTGCCAGCAGTTCGTCCACAGGGGGCAATGAGCAGTTCTTC. Protein sequence: CASSSSTGGNEQFF.

This rearrangement joins TRBV6-6 to TRBJ1-1, with D possibly being TRBD1 (5 bases). The CDR3 extends over 14 amino acids. Per the germline V gene, CDR1 is MNHNY and CDR2 is SVGAGI (reference sequence). Trimming shortened V by 5 bases and J by 4 bases, and 14 bases separated the two germline ends. The CDR3 reads CASSLHRSGTEAFF. CDR3 nucleotides: TGTGCCAGCAGTCTACACAGGTCTGGCACTGAAGCTTTCTTT.

The chain couples TRBV5-1 to TRBJ1-2; D gene ambiguous. CDR3 length: 14 residues. The V gene's germline CDR1 is SGHRS and CDR2 YFSETQ. Trimming removed 4 bases at V and 3 bases at J, with 13 bases between. The CDR3 here is CASSPEHGYYGYTF. The CDR3 DNA sequence: TGCGCCAGCAGCCCCGAACACGGGTACTATGGCTACACCTTC.

The chain recombines TRBV11-3 with TRBJ1-6; 9 bases align to TRBD1. Germline CDR1 SGHNT, CDR2 YENEEA. The ends lost 5 bases at V and 1 base at J; junction bases unmatched: 12. This CDR3 region has 19 residues. The CDR3 region is CASSHNRGPFRSYNSPLHF. DNA for the CDR3: TGTGCCAGCAGCCATAACAGGGGGCCGTTTCGGTCCTATAATTCACCCCTCCACTTT.

Note on this clone: Other DNA sequences in this specimen translate into the identical CDR3. V is TRBV27 and J is TRBJ2-7; D uncertain. Trimming left V 6 bases short and J 2 bases short, with 11 bases between. The CDR3 has 13 amino acids. Germline values: CDR1 MNHEY, CDR2 SMNVEV (reference sequence). The CDR3 DNA reads TGTGCCAGCAGCCCGGGTCTTACCTACGAGCAGTACTTC. It yields the protein CASSPGLTYEQYF.

The chain carries TRBV7-8 and TRBJ2-3; D possibly corresponds to TRBD1 (6 bases). There are 16 residues in the CDR3. Trimming shortened V by 3 bases and J by 11 bases, and 24 bases separated the two germline ends. Germline CDR1 is SGHVS and CDR2 is FQNEAQ. The CDR3 nucleotides read TGTGCCAGCAGCTTTCTCGTAACCACAGGGCCCAAAGGGCAGTATTTT. This sequence encodes CASSFLVTTGPKGQYF.

In regard to this clone: One junction end does not reproduce the germline sequence, and a read error may be involved. The rearrangement joins TRBV19 to TRBJ1-5; 7 nucleotides match TRBD1. The CDR3 has 15 amino acids. CDR1 and CDR2 (germline): LNHDA, SQIVND (reference sequence). In DNA form, the CDR3 reads TGTGCCAATAGTAATCACAGGGGCAACGATCAGCCCCAGCATTTT. This encodes CANSNHRGNDQPQHF.

The chain uses TRBV28 and TRBJ2-7, with unresolved D. Germline values: CDR1 MDHEN, CDR2 SYDVKM. The V and J ends lost 4 bases and 7 bases respectively, with 11 bases between them. This CDR3 is built from 12 residues. The CDR3 DNA follows: TGTGCCAGCAGTTCCCTACCGCCTGAGCAGTACTTC. This translates into CASSSLPPEQYF. The full variable domain, in which reference TRBV28 and TRBJ2-7 provide the parts outside the CDR3, is DVKVTQSSRYLVKRTGEKVFLECVQDMDHENMFWYRQDPGLGLRLIYFSYDVKMKEKGDIPEGYSVSREKKERFSLILESASTNQTSMYLCASSSLPPEQYFGPGTRLTVT.

The chain links TRBV27 to TRBJ2-7; D is uncertain. This CDR3 comprises 14 residues. CDR1 is MNHEY and CDR2 is SMNVEV in the germline V gene (reference sequence). The ends were cut back, 5 bases at V and 5 bases at J, with 16 bases in the middle. Here the CDR3 DNA reads TGTGCCAGCAGTCTGACCTGGGCCCTACACGAGCAGTACTTC. It codes for CASSLTWALHEQYF.

As concerns this clone: Likely a read error: the CDR3 ends without its conserved phenylalanine or tryptophan. This chain uses TRBV7-9 with TRBJ1-1; D is ambiguous. Germline lookup yields CDR1 SEHNR and CDR2 FQNEAQ (reference sequence). V shed 1 base and J shed 0 bases, with 9 bases lying between them. The CDR3 is made up of 15 amino acids. CDR3 DNA: TGTGCCAGCAGCTTAGATTCCGGGGTGAACACTGAAGCTTTCCTT. It codes for CASSLDSGVNTEAFL.

This chain joins TRBV4-1 and TRBJ2-2; TRBD1 matches at 7 bases. The germline CDR1 and CDR2 sequences are MGHRA and YSYEKL. J gave up 0 bases and V 4 bases, and 5 bases lay outside the gene matches. This CDR3 is built from 16 residues. DNA of the CDR3: TGCGCCAGCAGCCTACAAGGGACAGCGAACACCGGGGAGCTGTTTTTT. This codes for CASSLQGTANTGELFF.

V gene TRBV28 combines with J gene TRBJ1-5, with D unclear. With 4 bases removed from V and 2 bases from J, the gap between germline ends came to 12 bases. Germline V CDR1 and CDR2: MDHEN, SYDVKM. The CDR3 is 15 amino acids. This CDR3 is CASSSPPGGNQPQHF. The DNA of the CDR3 is TGTGCCAGCAGTTCACCCCCCGGGGGCAATCAGCCCCAGCATTTT.

The chain has TRBV5-4 and TRBJ2-2; 9 bases align to TRBD1. Germline loops: CDR1 SGHNT, CDR2 YYREEE (reference sequence). This CDR3 is 15 amino acids long. J gave up 7 bases and V 3 bases, and 7 bases lay outside the gene matches. For the CDR3, the DNA is TGTGCCAGCAGCTCGAAAGGACAGGGGATCGGGGAGCTGTTTTTT. Translation gives CASSSKGQGIGELFF.

The chain is built from TRBV6-4 and TRBJ2-5; 9 bases fit TRBD1. From germline, CDR1 is MRHNA and CDR2 SNTAGT. V gave up 7 bases and J gave up 2 bases; unmatched junction bases: 11. The CDR3 consists of 16 residues. The CDR3 coding sequence is TGTGCCAGCACCCGACAGGGGGAGGGGGGGCAAGAGACCCAGTACTTC. Amino acids: CASTRQGEGGQETQYF.

The chain links TRBV7-2 to TRBJ2-1; possible D gene TRBD2, 6 bases. V was shortened by 5 bases and J by 1 base, with 12 bases between the two germline ends. From germline, CDR1 is SGHTA and CDR2 FQGNSA. The CDR3 loop spans 15 amino acids. The CDR3 DNA reads as TGTGCCAGCAGCGTCTTAGCGGCATCCTACAATGAGCAGTTCTTC. It is translated as CASSVLAASYNEQFF.

The J gene is TRBJ1-6, the V gene TRBV6-6; 7 nucleotides line up with TRBD1. Germline CDR1 reads MNHNY; CDR2 reads SVGAGI (reference sequence). The CDR3 totals 16 residues. V was pared by 6 bases and J by 8 bases, with 13 bases of the junction left unmatched. CDR3 protein: CASRVTSRTGDSPLHF. DNA of the CDR3: TGTGCCAGCAGAGTTACCTCCCGAACAGGGGATTCACCCCTCCACTTT.

The rearrangement links TRBV6-5 to TRBJ2-2; 9 bases map to TRBD1. The germline CDR1 and CDR2 sequences are MNHEY and SVGAGI. V shed 6 bases and J 4 bases; nucleotides not matched to a gene: 3. The CDR3 spans 14 residues. CDR3 DNA sequence: TGTGCCAGCAGGGCGACAGGGGGCACCGGGGAGCTGTTTTTT. Translation: CASRATGGTGELFF.

J is TRBJ2-1 and V is TRBV4-1; 10 bases map to TRBD2. CDR1 is MGHRA, CDR2 YSYEKL, per germline. V was pared by 4 bases and J by 8 bases, with 11 bases of the junction left unmatched. This CDR3 comprises 16 residues. CDR3 region: CASSRLERGGLDEQFF. The CDR3 region has the DNA TGCGCCAGCAGCCGGCTCGAGCGGGGGGGCTTAGATGAGCAGTTCTTC.

Only a few counts were recorded for this clone. The rearrangement uses TRBV6-1 and TRBJ1-1, with 9 bases that match TRBD1. This CDR3 is built from 13 residues. CDR1 is MNHNS, CDR2 SASEGT, per germline. V shed 6 bases and J 3 bases; nucleotides not matched to a gene: 2. DNA for the CDR3: TGTGCCAGCAGCCGGGACAGGGACACTGAAGCTTTCTTT. Amino acids: CASSRDRDTEAFF.

This clone occurred a few times. The chain is built from TRBV15 and TRBJ2-1; no definite D call. Trimming left V 0 bases short and J 11 bases short, with 14 bases between. Germline V gene lookup returns CDR1 LNHNV and CDR2 YYDKDF (reference sequence). The CDR3 runs 14 residues. CDR3 residues: CATSRDSYGVKQFF. In DNA, the CDR3 is TGTGCCACCAGCAGAGATTCTTACGGAGTCAAGCAGTTCTTC.

The V gene is TRBV19, the J gene TRBJ1-2, with D tentatively TRBD1 (6 bases). The CDR3 length is 18 residues. The V gene's germline CDR1 is LNHDA and CDR2 SQIVND (reference sequence). V shed 6 bases and J shed 0 bases, with 23 bases lying between them. CDR3 in DNA: TGTGCCAGTAGCCGCCAAAACCCCAACAGGGCAGCTAACTATGGCTACACCTTC. As protein: CASSRQNPNRAANYGYTF.

This clone was detected only a few times. The genes are TRBV30 and TRBJ1-1; unclear D gene. Germline V gives CDR1 GTSNPN, CDR2 SVGIG (reference sequence). The germline V and J ends were trimmed by 0 bases and 6 bases, with 11 bases remaining between them. This CDR3 is 13 amino acids long. The CDR3 region has the DNA TGTGCCTGGAGTGTACAGCCCGATGCTGAAGCTTTCTTT. It yields the protein CAWSVQPDAEAFF. Based on the CDR3 plus reference TRBV30 and TRBJ1-1, the full variable domain is SQTIHQWPATLVQPVGSPLSLECTVEGTSNPNLYWYRQAAGRGLQLLFYSVGIGQISSEVPQNLSASRPQDRQFILSSKKLLLSDSGFYLCAWSVQPDAEAFFGQGTRLTVV.